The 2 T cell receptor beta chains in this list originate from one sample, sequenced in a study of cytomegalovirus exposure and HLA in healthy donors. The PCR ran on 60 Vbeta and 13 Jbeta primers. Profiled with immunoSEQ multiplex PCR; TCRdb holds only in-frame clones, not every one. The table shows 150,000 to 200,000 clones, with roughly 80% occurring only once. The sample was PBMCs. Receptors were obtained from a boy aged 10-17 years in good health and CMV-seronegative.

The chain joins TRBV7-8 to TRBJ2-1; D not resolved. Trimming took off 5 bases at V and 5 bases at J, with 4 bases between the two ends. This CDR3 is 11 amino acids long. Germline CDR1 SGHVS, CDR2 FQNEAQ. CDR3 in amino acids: CASSRDNEQFF. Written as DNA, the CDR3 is TGTGCCAGCAGCAGAGACAATGAGCAGTTCTTC.

The CDR3 protein is CASSTLARTEVGNTIYF. CDR3 bases: TGTGCCAGCTCAACCTTGGCCAGGACAGAGGTTGGAAACACCATATATTTT. The V gene is TRBV18, the J gene TRBJ1-3, with a tentative D call TRBD1 (6 bases). The CDR3 loop spans 17 amino acids. Germline values: CDR1 KGHSH, CDR2 LQKENI. Trimming took off 5 bases at V and 3 bases at J, with 20 bases between the two ends. The whole variable domain, filled in from reference TRBV18 and TRBJ1-3, reads NAGVMQNPRHLVRRRGQEARLRCSPMKGHSHVYWYRQLPEEGLKFMVYLQKENIIDESGMPKERFSAEFPKEGPSILRIQQVVRGDSAAYFCASSTLARTEVGNTIYFGEGSWLTVV.